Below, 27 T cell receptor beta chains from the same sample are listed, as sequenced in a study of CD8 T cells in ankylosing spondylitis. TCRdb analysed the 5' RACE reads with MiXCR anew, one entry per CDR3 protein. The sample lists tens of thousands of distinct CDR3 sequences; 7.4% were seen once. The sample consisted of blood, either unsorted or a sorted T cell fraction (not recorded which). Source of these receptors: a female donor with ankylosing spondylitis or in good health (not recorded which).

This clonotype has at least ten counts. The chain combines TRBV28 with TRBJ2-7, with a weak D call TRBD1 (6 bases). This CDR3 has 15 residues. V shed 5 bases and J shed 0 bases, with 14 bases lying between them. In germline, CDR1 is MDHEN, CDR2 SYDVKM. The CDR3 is CASSETTGSSYEQYV. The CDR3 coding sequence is TGTGCCAGCAGTGAGACCACAGGGTCCTCCTACGAGCAGTACGTC.

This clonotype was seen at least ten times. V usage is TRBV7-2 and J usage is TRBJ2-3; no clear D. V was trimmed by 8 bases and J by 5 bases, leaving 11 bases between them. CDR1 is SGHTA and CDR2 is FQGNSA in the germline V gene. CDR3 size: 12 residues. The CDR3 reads CASALSQDTQYF. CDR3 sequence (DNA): TGTGCCAGCGCTCTTTCCCAAGATACGCAGTATTTT.

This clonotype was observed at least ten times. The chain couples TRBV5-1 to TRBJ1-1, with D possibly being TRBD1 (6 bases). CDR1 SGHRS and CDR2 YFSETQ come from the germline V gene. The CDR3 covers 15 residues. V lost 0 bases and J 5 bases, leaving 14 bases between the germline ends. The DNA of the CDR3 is TGCGCCAGCAGCTTGGTTGGGGGCTCGAGGACTGAAGCTTTCTTT. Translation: CASSLVGGSRTEAFF.

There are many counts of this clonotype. In DNA form, the CDR3 reads TGCGCCAGCAGCCGGGGGGACGGCAGTCAAGATACGCAGTATTTT. It is translated as CASSRGDGSQDTQYF. The rearrangement links TRBV4-1 to TRBJ2-3; a possible D gene is TRBD2 (6 bases). Trimming stripped 4 bases from V and 5 bases from J, with 16 bases between. The CDR3 runs to 15 residues. Germline values: CDR1 MGHRA, CDR2 YSYEKL.

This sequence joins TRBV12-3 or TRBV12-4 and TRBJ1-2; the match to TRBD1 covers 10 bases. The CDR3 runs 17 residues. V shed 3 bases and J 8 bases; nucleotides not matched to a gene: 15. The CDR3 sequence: CASSFSSGTGVARGYTF. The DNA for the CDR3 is TGTGCCAGCAGTTTTTCTTCTGGGACAGGGGTCGCTCGGGGCTACACCTTC.

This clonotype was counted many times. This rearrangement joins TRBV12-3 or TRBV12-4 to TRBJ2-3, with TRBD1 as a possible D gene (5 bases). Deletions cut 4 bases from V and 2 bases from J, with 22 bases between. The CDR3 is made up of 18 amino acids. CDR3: CASSSLAGFSTSTDTQYF. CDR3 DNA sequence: TGTGCCAGCAGTTCCCTCGCAGGGTTTAGCACCTCCACAGATACGCAGTATTTT.

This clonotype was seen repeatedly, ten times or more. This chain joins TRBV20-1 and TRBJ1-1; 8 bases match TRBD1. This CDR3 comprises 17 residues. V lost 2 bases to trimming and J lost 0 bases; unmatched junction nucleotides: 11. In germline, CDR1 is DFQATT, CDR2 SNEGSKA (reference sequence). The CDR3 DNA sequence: TGCAGTGCTAGACCCGACAGGGGAGTGGGCATGAACACTGAAGCTTTCTTT. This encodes CSARPDRGVGMNTEAFF.

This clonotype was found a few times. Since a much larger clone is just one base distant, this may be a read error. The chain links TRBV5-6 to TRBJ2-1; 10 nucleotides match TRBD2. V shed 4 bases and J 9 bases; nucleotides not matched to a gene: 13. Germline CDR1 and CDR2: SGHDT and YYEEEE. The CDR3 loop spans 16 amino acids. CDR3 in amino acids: CASSPGPSGGVVEQFF. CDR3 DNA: TGTGCCAGCAGCCCCGGGCCTAGCGGGGGTGTCGTTGAGCAGTTCTTC.

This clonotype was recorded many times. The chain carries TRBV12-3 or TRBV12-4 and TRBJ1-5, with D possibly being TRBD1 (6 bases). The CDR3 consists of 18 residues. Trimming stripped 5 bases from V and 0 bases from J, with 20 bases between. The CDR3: CASSLGGQSGYSNQPQHF. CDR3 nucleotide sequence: TGTGCCAGCAGTCTGGGGGGCCAGTCAGGGTATAGCAATCAGCCCCAGCATTTT.

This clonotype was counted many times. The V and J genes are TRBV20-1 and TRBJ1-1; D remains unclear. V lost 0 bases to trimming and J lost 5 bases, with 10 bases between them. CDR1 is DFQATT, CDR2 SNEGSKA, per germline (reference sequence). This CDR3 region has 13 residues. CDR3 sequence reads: CSARDLFLTEAFF. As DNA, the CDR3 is TGCAGTGCTAGAGATCTATTTTTGACTGAAGCTTTCTTT.

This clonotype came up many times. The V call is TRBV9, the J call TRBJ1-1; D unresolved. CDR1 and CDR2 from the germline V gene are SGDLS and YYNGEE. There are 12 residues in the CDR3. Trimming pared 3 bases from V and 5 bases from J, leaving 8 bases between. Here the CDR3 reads CASSGEGTEAFF. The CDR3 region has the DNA TGTGCCAGCAGCGGGGAGGGTACTGAAGCTTTCTTT.

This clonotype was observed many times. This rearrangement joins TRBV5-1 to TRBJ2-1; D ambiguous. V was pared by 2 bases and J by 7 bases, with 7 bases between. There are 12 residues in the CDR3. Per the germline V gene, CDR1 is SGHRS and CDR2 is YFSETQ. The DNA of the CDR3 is TGCGCCAGCAGCTTAGGAGTAAATGAGCAGTTCTTC. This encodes CASSLGVNEQFF.

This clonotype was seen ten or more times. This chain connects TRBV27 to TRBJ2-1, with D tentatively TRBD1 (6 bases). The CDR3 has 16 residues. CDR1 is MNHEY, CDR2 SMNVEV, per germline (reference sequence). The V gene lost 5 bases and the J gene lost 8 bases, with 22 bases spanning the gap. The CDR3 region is CASSKETGTTSYEQFF. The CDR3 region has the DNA TGTGCCAGCAGTAAGGAGACAGGAACAACCTCCTATGAGCAGTTCTTC.

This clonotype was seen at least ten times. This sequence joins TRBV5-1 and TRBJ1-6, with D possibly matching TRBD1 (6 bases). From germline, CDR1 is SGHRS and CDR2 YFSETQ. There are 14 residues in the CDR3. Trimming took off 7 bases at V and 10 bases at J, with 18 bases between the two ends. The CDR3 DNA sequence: TGCGCCAGCGCTTTGGGAGGAGGGGGATCACCCCTCCACTTT. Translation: CASALGGGGSPLHF.

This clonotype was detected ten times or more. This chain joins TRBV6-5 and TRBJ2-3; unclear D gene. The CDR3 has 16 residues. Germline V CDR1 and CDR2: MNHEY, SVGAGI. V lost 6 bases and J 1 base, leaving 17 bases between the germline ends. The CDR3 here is CASRLPFASRTDTQYF. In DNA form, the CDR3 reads TGTGCCAGCAGACTCCCTTTCGCGTCCCGCACAGATACGCAGTATTTT.

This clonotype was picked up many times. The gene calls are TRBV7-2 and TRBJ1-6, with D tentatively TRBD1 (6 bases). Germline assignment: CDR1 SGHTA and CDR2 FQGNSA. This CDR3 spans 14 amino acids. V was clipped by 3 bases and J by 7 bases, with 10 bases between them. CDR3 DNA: TGTGCCAGCAGCTTTGGGACACCGAATTCACCCCTCCACTTT. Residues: CASSFGTPNSPLHF.

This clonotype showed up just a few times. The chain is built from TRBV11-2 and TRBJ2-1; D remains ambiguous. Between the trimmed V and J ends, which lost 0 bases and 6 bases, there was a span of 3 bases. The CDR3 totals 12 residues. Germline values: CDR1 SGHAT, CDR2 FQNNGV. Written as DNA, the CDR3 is TGTGCCAGCAGCTTAGACAGCAATGAGCAGTTCTTC. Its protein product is CASSLDSNEQFF.

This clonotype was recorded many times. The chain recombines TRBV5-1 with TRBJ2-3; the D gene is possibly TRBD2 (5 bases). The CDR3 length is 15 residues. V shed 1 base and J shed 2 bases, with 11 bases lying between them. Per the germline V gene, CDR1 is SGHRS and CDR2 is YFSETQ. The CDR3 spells CASSLTGKNTDTQYF. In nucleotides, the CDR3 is TGCGCCAGCAGCTTGACGGGGAAAAACACAGATACGCAGTATTTT.

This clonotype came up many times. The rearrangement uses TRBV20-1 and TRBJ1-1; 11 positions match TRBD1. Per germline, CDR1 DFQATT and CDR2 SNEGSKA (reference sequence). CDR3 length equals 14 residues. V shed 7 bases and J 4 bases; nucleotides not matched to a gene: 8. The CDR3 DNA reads TGCAGTGTCAGACCGGGACAGGGGGTCACTGAAGCTTTCTTT. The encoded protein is CSVRPGQGVTEAFF.

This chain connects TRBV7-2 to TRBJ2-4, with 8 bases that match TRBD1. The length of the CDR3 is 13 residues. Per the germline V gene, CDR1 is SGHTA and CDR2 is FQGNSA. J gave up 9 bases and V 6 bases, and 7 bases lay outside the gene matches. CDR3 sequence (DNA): TGTGCCAGCAGTCCCGGACAGGGAGGCATTCAGTACTTC. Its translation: CASSPGQGGIQYF.

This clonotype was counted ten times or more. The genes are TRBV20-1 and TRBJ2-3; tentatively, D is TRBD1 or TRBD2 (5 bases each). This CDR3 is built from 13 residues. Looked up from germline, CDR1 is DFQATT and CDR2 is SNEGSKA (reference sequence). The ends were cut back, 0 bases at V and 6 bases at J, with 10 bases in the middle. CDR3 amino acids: CSARDPGRDTQYF. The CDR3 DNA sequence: TGCAGTGCTAGAGATCCGGGGCGGGATACGCAGTATTTT.

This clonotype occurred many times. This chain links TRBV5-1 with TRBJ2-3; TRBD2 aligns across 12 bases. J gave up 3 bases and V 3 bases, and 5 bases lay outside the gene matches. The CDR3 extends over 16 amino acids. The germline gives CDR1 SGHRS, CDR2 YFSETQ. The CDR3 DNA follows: TGCGCCAGCAGCTCTCTAGCGGGGGGGCTTACAGATACGCAGTATTTT. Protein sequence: CASSSLAGGLTDTQYF.

The CDR3 nucleotides are TGTGCCAGCAGCTTGACAGACTACGAGCAGTACGTC. It is translated as CASSLTDYEQYV. The rearrangement uses TRBV7-9 and TRBJ2-7; D is possibly TRBD1 (5 bases). V lost 3 bases to trimming and J lost 3 bases, with 6 bases between them. This CDR3 has 12 residues. CDR1 SEHNR and CDR2 FQNEAQ come from the germline V gene (reference sequence).

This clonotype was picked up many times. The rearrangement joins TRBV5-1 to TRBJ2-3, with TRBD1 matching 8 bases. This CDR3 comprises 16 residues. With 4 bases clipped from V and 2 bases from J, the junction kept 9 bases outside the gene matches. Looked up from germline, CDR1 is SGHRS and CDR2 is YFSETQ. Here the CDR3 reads CASSLPRTGITDTQYF. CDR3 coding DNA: TGCGCCAGCAGCCTACCTCGGACAGGGATCACAGATACGCAGTATTTT.

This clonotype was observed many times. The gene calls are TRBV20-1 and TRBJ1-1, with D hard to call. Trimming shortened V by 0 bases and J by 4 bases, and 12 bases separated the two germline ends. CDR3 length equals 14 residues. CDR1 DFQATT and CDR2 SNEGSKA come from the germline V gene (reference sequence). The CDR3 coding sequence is TGCAGTGCTAGAGATCCCGCCTTGGGCACTGAAGCTTTCTTT. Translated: CSARDPALGTEAFF.

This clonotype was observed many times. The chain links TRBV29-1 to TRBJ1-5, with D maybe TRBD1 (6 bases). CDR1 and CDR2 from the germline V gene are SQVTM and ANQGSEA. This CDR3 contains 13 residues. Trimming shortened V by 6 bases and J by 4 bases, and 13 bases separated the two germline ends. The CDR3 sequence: CSVARDKNQPQHF. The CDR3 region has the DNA TGCAGCGTGGCCCGGGACAAGAATCAGCCCCAGCATTTT.

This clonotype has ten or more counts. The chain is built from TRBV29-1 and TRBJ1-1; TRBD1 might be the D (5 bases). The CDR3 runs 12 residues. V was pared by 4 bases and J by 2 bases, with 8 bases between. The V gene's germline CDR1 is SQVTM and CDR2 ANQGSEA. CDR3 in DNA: TGCAGCGTTGTCAGGGAAAACACTGAAGCTTTCTTT. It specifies CSVVRENTEAFF.